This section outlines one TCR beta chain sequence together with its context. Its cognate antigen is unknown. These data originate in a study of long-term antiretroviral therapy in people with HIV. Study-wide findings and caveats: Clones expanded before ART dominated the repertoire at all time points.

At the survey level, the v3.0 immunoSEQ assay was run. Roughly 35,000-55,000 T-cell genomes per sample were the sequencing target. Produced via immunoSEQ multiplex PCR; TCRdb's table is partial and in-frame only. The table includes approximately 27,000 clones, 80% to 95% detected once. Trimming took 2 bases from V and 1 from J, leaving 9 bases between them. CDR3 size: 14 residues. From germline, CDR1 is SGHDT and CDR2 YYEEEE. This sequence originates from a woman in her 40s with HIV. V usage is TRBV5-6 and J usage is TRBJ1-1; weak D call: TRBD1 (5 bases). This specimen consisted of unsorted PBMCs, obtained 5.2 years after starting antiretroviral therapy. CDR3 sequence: CASSFPGQNTEAFF. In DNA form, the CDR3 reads TGTGCCAGCAGCTTCCCCGGACAGAACACTGAAGCTTTCTTT.